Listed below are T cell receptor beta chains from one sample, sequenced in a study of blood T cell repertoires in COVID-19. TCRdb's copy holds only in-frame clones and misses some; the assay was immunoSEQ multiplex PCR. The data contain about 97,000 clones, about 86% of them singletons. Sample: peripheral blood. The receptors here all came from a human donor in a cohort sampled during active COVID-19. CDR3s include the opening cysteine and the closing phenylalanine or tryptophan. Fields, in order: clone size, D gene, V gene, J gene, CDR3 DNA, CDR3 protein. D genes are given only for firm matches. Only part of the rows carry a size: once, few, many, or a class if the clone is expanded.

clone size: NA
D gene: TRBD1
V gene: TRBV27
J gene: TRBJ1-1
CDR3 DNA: TGTGCCAGCAGTTTATCCTTTTTCGGACAGGGGGGGAAGAACACTGAAGCTTTCTTT
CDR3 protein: CASSLSFFGQGGKNTEAFF

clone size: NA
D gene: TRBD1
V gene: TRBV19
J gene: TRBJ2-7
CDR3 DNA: TGTGCCAGTAGTGAACGAGGGACAGGGAGGAACTACGAGCAGTACTTC
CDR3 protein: CASSERGTGRNYEQYF

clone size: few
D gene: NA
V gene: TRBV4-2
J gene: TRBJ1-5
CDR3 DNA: TGTGCCAGCAGCCAATGGGGCAGGAGTCAGCCCCAGCATTTT
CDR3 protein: CASSQWGRSQPQHF

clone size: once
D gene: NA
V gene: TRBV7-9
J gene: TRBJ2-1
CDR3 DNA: TGTGCCAGCAGCCCCCCCCGGTCGAGCAATGAGCAGTTCTTC
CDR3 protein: CASSPPRSSNEQFF

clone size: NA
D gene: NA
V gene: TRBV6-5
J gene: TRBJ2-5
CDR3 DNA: TGTGCCAGCACCTCCGCGGGACCGACGAGGGAGACCCAGTACTTC
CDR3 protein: CASTSAGPTRETQYF

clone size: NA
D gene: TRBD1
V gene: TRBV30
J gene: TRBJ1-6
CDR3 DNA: TGTGCCTGGAGTATCCCATCAGGGGGCGGAGGCTATAATTCACCCCTCCACTTT
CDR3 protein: CAWSIPSGGGGYNSPLHF

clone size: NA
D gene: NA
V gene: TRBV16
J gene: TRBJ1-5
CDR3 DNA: TGTGCCAGCAGCCAACGGGGAGGAGGTTGGGGCAATCAGCCCCAGCATTTT
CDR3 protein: CASSQRGGGWGNQPQHF

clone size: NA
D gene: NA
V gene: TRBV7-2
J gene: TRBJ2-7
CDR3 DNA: TGTGCCACCCTACTAGCTCGGGGATACGAGCAGTACTTC
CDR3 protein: CATLLARGYEQYF

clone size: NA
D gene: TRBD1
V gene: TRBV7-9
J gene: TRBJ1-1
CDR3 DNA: TGTGCCAGCAGCACGGACAGGTTGAACACTGAAGCTTTCTTT
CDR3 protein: CASSTDRLNTEAFF

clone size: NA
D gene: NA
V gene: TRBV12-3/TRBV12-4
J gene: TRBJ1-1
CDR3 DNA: TGTGCCAGCAGTTCCAGCCCGAGGACTGAAGCTTTCTTT
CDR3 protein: CASSSSPRTEAFF

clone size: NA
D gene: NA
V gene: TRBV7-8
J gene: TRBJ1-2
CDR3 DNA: TGTGCCAGCAGCCCGCGGGGGGGCTTGTCCTATGGCTACACCTTC
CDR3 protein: CASSPRGGLSYGYTF

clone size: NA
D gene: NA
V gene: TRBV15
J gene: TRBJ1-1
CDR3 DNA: TGTGCCACCAGCAGACCCCAGGGCACTGAAGCTTTCTTT
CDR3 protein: CATSRPQGTEAFF

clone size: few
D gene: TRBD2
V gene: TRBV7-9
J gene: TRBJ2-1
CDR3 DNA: TGTGCCAGCAGTTTTGGGACTAGCGGGAGTACGGATGAGCAGTTCTTC
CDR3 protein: CASSFGTSGSTDEQFF

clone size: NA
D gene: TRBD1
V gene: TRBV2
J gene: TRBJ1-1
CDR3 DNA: TGTGCCAGCAGTAAGGACAGGGCTGACACTGAAGCTTTCTTT
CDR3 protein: CASSKDRADTEAFF

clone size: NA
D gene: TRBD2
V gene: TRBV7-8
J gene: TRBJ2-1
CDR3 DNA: TGTGCCAGCAGCTTTCGCTTGGCTAGCGGGGTTTTCAATGAGCAGTTCTTC
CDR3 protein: CASSFRLASGVFNEQFF

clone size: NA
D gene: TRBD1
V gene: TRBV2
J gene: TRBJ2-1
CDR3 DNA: TGTGCCAGCAGTGAGCAGGGACAGGCGGGGAATGAGCAGTTCTTC
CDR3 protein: CASSEQGQAGNEQFF

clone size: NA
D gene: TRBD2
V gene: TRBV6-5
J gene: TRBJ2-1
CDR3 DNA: TGTGCCAGCAGTACTAGCGTATACTACAATGAGCAGTTCTTC
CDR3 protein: CASSTSVYYNEQFF

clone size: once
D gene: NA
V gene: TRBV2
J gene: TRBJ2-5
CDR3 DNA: TGTGCCAGCACCGGTGAGCAAGAGACCCAGTACTTC
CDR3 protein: CASTGEQETQYF

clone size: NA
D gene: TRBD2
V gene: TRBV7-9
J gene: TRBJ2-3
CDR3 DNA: TGTGCCAGCAGTCCCTTAACTAGCGGTAGCACAGATACGCAGTATTTT
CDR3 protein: CASSPLTSGSTDTQYF

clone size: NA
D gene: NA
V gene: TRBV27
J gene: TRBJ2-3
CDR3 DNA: TGTGCCAGCAGCCCAAGCACAGATACGCAGTATTTT
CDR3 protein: CASSPSTDTQYF

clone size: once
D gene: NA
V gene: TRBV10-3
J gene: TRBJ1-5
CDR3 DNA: TGTGCCATCAGTGAGTCAGGGGTTAGCAATCAGCCCCAGCATTTT
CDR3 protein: CAISESGVSNQPQHF

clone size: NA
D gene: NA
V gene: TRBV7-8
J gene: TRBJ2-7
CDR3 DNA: TGTGCCAGCAGCCCCGGAGGGTACGAGCAGTACTTC
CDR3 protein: CASSPGGYEQYF

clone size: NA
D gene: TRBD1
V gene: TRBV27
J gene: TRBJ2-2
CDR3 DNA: TGTGCCAGCAGATGGGACAGGGGCCCCGGGGAGCTGTTTTTT
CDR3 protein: CASRWDRGPGELFF

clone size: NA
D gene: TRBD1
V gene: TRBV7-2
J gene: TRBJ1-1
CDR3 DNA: TGTGCCAGCAGCTTAGTGGGTAGGCAGGGGGTATCCACTGAAGCTTTCTTT
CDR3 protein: CASSLVGRQGVSTEAFF

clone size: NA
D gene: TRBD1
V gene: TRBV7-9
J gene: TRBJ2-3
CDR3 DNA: TGTGCCAGCACCGAATACAGGGGGACAGATACGCAGTATTTT
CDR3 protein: CASTEYRGTDTQYF

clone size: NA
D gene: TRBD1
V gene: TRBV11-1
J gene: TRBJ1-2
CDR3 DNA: TGTGCCAGCAGCTTAGGGGACAGCGATTATGGCTACACCTTC
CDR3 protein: CASSLGDSDYGYTF

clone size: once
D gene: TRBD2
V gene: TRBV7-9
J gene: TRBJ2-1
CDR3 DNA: TGTGCCAGCAGCCCAACCTCGGAGCGGGGGGGTCGCAATGAGCAGTTCTTC
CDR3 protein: CASSPTSERGGRNEQFF

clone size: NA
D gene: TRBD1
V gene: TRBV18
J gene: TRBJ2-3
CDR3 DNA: TGTGCCAGCTCACCAGAGAGACAGGGGACAGATACGCAGTATTTT
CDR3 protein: CASSPERQGTDTQYF

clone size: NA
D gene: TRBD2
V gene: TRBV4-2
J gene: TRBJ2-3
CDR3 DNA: TGTGCCAGCAGCCTTGCGGCGGGAGGATTGGATACGCAGTATTTT
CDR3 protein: CASSLAAGGLDTQYF

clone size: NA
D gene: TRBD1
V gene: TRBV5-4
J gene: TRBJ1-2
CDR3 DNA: TGTGCCAGCATTGGACAGGGGGCGCAGGGCTACACCTTC
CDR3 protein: CASIGQGAQGYTF

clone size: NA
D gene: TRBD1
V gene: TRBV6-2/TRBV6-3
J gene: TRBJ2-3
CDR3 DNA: TGTGCCAGCAGTTACTTGGGACAGAGCACAGATACGCAGTATTTT
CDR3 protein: CASSYLGQSTDTQYF

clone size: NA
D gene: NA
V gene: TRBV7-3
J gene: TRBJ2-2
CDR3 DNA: TGTGCCAGCAGATGGGGCACGGCCACCGGGGAGCTGTTTTTT
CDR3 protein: CASRWGTATGELFF

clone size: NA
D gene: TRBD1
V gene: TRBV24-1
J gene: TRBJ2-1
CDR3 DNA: TGTGCCACCAGTGTTTTAGGGGACAGCTCCTACAATGAGCAGTTCTTC
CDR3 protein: CATSVLGDSSYNEQFF

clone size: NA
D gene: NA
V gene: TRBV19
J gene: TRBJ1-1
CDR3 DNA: TGTGCCAGTACCCCGGCAGCGGGGGGCGCCGGTTGGACTGAAGCTTTCTTT
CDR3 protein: CASTPAAGGAGWTEAFF

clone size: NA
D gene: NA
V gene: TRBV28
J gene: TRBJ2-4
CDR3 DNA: TGTGCCAGCAGTTCGCGTGGGGCAGGGATGCACATTCAGTACTTC
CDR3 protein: CASSSRGAGMHIQYF

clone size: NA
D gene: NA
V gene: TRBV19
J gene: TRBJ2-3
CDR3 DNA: TGTGCCAGTAGTACAGCGGCAGTGCCGGCAGATACGCAGTATTTT
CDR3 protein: CASSTAAVPADTQYF

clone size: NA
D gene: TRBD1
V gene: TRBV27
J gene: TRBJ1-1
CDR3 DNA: TGTGCCAGCAGTTTACGCCGGGACAGTCACACTGAAGCTTTCTTT
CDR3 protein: CASSLRRDSHTEAFF

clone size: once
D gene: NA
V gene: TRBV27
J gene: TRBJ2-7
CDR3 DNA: TGTGCCAGCAGTTTATCCCGCTCCTACGAGCAGTACTTC
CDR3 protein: CASSLSRSYEQYF

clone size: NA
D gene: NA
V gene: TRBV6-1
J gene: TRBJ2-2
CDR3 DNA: TGTGCCAGCAGTGAAGGACTGCTGAACACCGGGGAGCTGTTTTTT
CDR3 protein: CASSEGLLNTGELFF

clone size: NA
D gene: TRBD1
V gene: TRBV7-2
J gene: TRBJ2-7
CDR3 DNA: TGTGCCAGCAGCCTCAATACAGGGGCGCCCCACGAGCAGTACTTC
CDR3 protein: CASSLNTGAPHEQYF

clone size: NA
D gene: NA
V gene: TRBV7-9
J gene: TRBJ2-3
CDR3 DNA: TGTGCCAGCAGCTTCAGGGCGGAAGATACGCAGTATTTT
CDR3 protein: CASSFRAEDTQYF

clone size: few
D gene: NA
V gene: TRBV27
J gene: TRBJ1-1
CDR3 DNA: TGTGCCAGCAGTTCTAACAGGGTGGCCACTGAAGCTTTCTTT
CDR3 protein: CASSSNRVATEAFF

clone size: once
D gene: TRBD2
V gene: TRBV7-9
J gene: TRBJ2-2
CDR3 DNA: TGTGCCAGCAGCTCCCCCGGGACTAGCGGGAGTTTAGTCGGGGAGCTGTTTTTT
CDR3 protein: CASSSPGTSGSLVGELFF

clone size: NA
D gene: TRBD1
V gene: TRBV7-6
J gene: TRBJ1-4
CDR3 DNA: TGTGCCAGCAGCGTCCGACCTCCGGGACAGGGGAATGAAAAACTGTTTTTT
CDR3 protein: CASSVRPPGQGNEKLFF

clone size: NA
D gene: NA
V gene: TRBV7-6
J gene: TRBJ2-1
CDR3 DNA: TGTGCCAGCAGCTTACAAAGCAAGTCCTACAATGAGCAGTTCTTC
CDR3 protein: CASSLQSKSYNEQFF

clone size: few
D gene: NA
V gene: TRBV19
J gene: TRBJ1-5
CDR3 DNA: TGTGCCAGTAGTACCTGGGGGATTCGGACAGTGCAGCCCCAGCATTTT
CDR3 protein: CASSTWGIRTVQPQHF

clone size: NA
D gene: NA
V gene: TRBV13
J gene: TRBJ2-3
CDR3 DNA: TGTGCCAGCAGCTTATTTGGAGCGGCAGATACGCAGTATTTT
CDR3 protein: CASSLFGAADTQYF

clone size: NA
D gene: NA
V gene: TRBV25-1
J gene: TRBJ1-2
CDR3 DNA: TGTGCCAGCGCACGGGGGAACTATGGCTACACCTTC
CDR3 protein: CASARGNYGYTF

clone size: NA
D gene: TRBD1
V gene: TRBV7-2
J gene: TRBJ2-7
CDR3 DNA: TGTGCCAGCAGCTCGCAGACAGGGCTTCTCTACGAGCAGTACTTC
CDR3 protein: CASSSQTGLLYEQYF

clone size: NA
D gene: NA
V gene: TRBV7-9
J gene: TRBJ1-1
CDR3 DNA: TGTGCCAGCAGCCCGAGGGCGCCGCGGGGGCTTTTCTTT
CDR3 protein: CASSPRAPRGLFF